Presented here are 13 T cell receptor beta chains from one specimen sequenced in a study of T-cell reconstitution after alpha-beta-depleted transplantation in children. It was with unique molecular identifiers that the TCRbeta library was prepared. From the PCR reads, TCRdb called clonotypes with MiXCR, one entry per CDR3 protein. The repertoire holds about 110,000 distinct CDR3 sequences, with around 6.4% as singletons. This specimen was PBMCs, mostly from graft donor cells, taken 360 days after TCRalphabeta/CD19-depleted stem cell transplant. These TCRs come from a male patient between 2 and 10 years old who had a stem cell transplant for acute lymphoblastic leukemia, so the T cells may come from the graft donor.

This chain uses TRBV9 with TRBJ2-2; D gene uncertain. V dropped 4 bases and J dropped 2 bases, with 12 bases sitting between them. CDR1 is SGDLS and CDR2 is YYNGEE in the germline V gene. This CDR3 spans 15 amino acids. This chain's CDR3 is CASSPPGVNTGELFF. CDR3 nucleotides: TGTGCCAGCAGCCCCCCTGGGGTAAACACCGGGGAGCTGTTTTTT.

This clonotype showed up just a few times. The chain links TRBV5-6 to TRBJ2-7; the D gene is possibly TRBD2 (5 bases). Trimming pared 4 bases from V and 13 bases from J, leaving 18 bases between. In germline, CDR1 is SGHDT, CDR2 YYEEEE. CDR3 length: 12 residues. The CDR3 region has the DNA TGTGCCAGCAGCACCTGGACTGCCATCCATTACTTC. This encodes CASSTWTAIHYF. The full variable domain, with the rest looked up from reference TRBV5-6 and TRBJ2-7, is DAGVTQSPTHLIKTRGQQVTLRCSPKSGHDTVSWYQQALGQGPQFIFQYYEEEERQRGNFPDRFSGHQFPNYSSELNVNALLLGDSALYLCASSTWTAIHYFGPGTRLTVT.

This clonotype was detected a few times. The chain recombines TRBV12-5 with TRBJ2-5, with a weak D call TRBD1 (5 bases). The CDR3 has 13 amino acids. Per the germline V gene, CDR1 is LGHNT and CDR2 is FRNRAP. V was cut by 7 bases and J by 1 base, with 10 bases left in between. CDR3 residues: CASARTFQETQYF. The CDR3 DNA follows: TGTGCTAGTGCCCGGACATTCCAAGAGACCCAGTACTTC.

There are many counts of this clonotype. The chain couples TRBV20-1 to TRBJ2-7; D possibly corresponds to TRBD2 (6 bases). CDR3 length equals 13 residues. V gave up 6 bases and J gave up 1 base, with 13 bases separating them. Germline V CDR1 and CDR2: DFQATT, SNEGSKA (reference sequence). The CDR3 here is CSANFRGSYEQYF. CDR3 DNA sequence: TGCAGTGCCAATTTCCGGGGGTCCTACGAGCAGTACTTC.

This clonotype was observed many times. The genes are TRBV10-3 and TRBJ1-5, with TRBD1 matching 7 bases. Trimming at V came to 7 bases and at J to 4 bases, leaving 7 bases not matched to a gene. Per the germline V gene, CDR1 is ENHRY and CDR2 is SYGVKD. The CDR3 sequence is 14 residues long. The DNA for the CDR3 is TGTGCCATCAAGGAGCAGGGGGGGAATCAGCCCCAGCATTTT. This gives the protein CAIKEQGGNQPQHF.

At least ten counts were recorded for this clonotype. The chain couples TRBV7-6 to TRBJ2-2; TRBD2 matches at 12 bases. V lost 6 bases to trimming and J lost 0 bases; unmatched junction nucleotides: 8. The CDR3 contains 18 residues. CDR1 and CDR2 (germline): SGHVS, FNYEAQ. The CDR3 spells CASSHPLAGGPNTGELFF. In DNA, the CDR3 is TGTGCCAGCAGTCATCCGCTAGCGGGAGGGCCGAACACCGGGGAGCTGTTTTTT.

This clonotype came up many times. The CDR3, as DNA: TGCGCCAGCAGCCAAGACCTCCGGGCTCACTATGGCTACACCTTC. This sequence encodes CASSQDLRAHYGYTF. The chain combines TRBV4-3 with TRBJ1-2, with no clear D. From germline, CDR1 is LGHNA and CDR2 YSLEER. The CDR3 covers 15 residues. The germline V and J ends were trimmed by 0 bases and 3 bases, with 11 bases remaining between them.

This clonotype has just a few counts. The chain uses TRBV7-9 and TRBJ1-1; D gene uncertain. Germline CDR1 and CDR2: SEHNR and FQNEAQ (reference sequence). This CDR3 spans 12 amino acids. V was pared by 5 bases and J by 5 bases, with 9 bases between. The CDR3 bases are TGTGCCAGCAGCCCGGATCAGACTGAAGCTTTCTTT. Translating it yields CASSPDQTEAFF.

This clonotype appeared a few times. J is TRBJ2-2 and V is TRBV20-1; a weak D match, TRBD1 (6 bases). Germline values: CDR1 DFQATT, CDR2 SNEGSKA (reference sequence). V shed 0 bases and J shed 6 bases, with 11 bases lying between them. This CDR3 has 14 residues. The CDR3 spells CSARDLQGSGELFF. In DNA form, the CDR3 reads TGCAGTGCTAGAGATCTCCAGGGGTCCGGGGAGCTGTTTTTT.

J is TRBJ2-3 and V is TRBV5-1, with 11 bases lining up with TRBD2. From germline, CDR1 is SGHRS and CDR2 YFSETQ. The CDR3 is 16 residues long. The trim removed 6 bases at V and 1 base at J, leaving 7 bases unmatched. CDR3 sequence: CASKVAGGPRTDTQYF. CDR3 sequence (DNA): TGCGCCAGCAAGGTAGCGGGGGGGCCCCGCACAGATACGCAGTATTTT.

The chain joins TRBV7-2 to TRBJ2-5, with 7 bases aligning to TRBD2. V shed 4 bases, J shed 1 base, and the junction held 6 bases outside the gene matches. The CDR3 spans 15 residues. Germline V lookup: CDR1 SGHTA, CDR2 FQGNSA. The CDR3 region is CASSWTLAPQETQYF. CDR3 coding DNA: TGTGCCAGCAGCTGGACACTAGCGCCCCAAGAGACCCAGTACTTC.

The chain combines TRBV30 with TRBJ2-5; TRBD1 might be the D (7 bases). Germline loops: CDR1 GTSNPN, CDR2 SVGIG (reference sequence). The CDR3 totals 15 residues. V dropped 0 bases and J dropped 1 base, with 12 bases sitting between them. DNA for the CDR3: TGTGCCTGGAGTGTGGCAGGGGGGACCCAAGAGACCCAGTACTTC. Amino acids: CAWSVAGGTQETQYF.

This clonotype has at least ten counts. The chain joins TRBV20-1 to TRBJ2-7; perhaps TRBD2 as D (5 bases). V lost 3 bases to trimming and J lost 2 bases, with 5 bases between them. There are 11 residues in the CDR3. Germline V gene data show CDR1 as DFQATT and CDR2 as SNEGSKA (reference sequence). The CDR3 here is CSAREAYEQYF. The CDR3 nucleotides read TGCAGTGCTAGGGAGGCCTACGAGCAGTACTTC.